This passage covers 10 T cell receptor beta chains from one sample sequenced in a study of blood T cell repertoires in COVID-19. Repertoires were generated with immunoSEQ multiplex PCR, while TCRdb's copy carries only in-frame clones and drops some. Here the sample spans over 95,000 clones, about four fifths being singletons. The sample consisted of peripheral blood. Receptors originate from a human donor in a cohort sampled during active COVID-19.

This chain connects TRBV2 to TRBJ2-7, with 9 bases that match TRBD2. V shed 4 bases and J 2 bases; nucleotides not matched to a gene: 6. CDR3 length: 15 residues. Germline-derived CDR1 and CDR2 are SNHLY and FYNNEI. The CDR3: CASSVVGGGAYEQYF. Here the CDR3 DNA reads TGTGCCAGCAGTGTGGTCGGCGGGGGGGCCTACGAGCAGTACTTC.

The chain employs TRBV9 and TRBJ1-4; 7 nucleotides line up with TRBD1. CDR1 and CDR2 (germline): SGDLS, YYNGEE. The V gene end was trimmed by 0 bases and the J gene end by 3 bases; junction bases not matched to a gene: 5. The length of the CDR3 is 16 residues. The CDR3 DNA reads as TGTGCCAGCAGCGTAGGAGGGGGCAGGTCTAATGAAAAACTGTTTTTT. Its protein is CASSVGGGRSNEKLFF. Full variable domain (rest looked up from reference TRBV9 and TRBJ1-4): DSGVTQTPKHLITATGQRVTLRCSPRSGDLSVYWYQQSLDQGLQFLIQYYNGEERAKGNILERFSAQQFPDLHSELNLSSLELGDSALYFCASSVGGGRSNEKLFFGSGTQLSVL.

V usage is TRBV15 and J usage is TRBJ1-2, with unresolved D. Per germline, CDR1 LNHNV and CDR2 YYDKDF (reference sequence). The germline V and J ends were trimmed by 1 base and 2 bases, with 11 bases remaining between them. There are 15 residues in the CDR3. The CDR3 DNA reads as TGTGCCACCAGCAGAGTTCTTGAGGGAAACTATGGCTACACCTTC. Translation gives CATSRVLEGNYGYTF.

The rearrangement uses TRBV4-1 and TRBJ1-3; weak D call: TRBD1 (6 bases). Germline loops: CDR1 MGHRA, CDR2 YSYEKL. V was clipped by 2 bases and J by 1 base, with 12 bases between them. This CDR3 has 16 residues. CDR3: CASSQFPRGSGNTIYF. CDR3 DNA: TGCGCCAGCAGCCAATTTCCCAGGGGTTCTGGAAACACCATATATTTT.

V gene TRBV28 combines with J gene TRBJ2-7, with TRBD2 matching 10 bases. CDR3 length: 15 amino acids. Germline-derived CDR1 and CDR2 are MDHEN and SYDVKM. Trimming cost V 5 bases and J 6 bases; bases outside gene matches: 10. This chain's CDR3 is CASSRLLAGGIEQYF. The CDR3, as DNA: TGTGCCAGCAGTAGACTTTTAGCGGGAGGTATCGAGCAGTACTTC. The variable domain in full, with the rest retrieved from reference TRBV28 and TRBJ2-7, is DVKVTQSSRYLVKRTGEKVFLECVQDMDHENMFWYRQDPGLGLRLIYFSYDVKMKEKGDIPEGYSVSREKKERFSLILESASTNQTSMYLCASSRLLAGGIEQYFGPGTRLTVT.

The V gene is TRBV29-1, the J gene TRBJ2-7; TRBD1 matches 7 bases. Germline V gene sequence: CDR1 SQVTM, CDR2 ANQGSEA. The CDR3 length is 14 residues. V gave up 6 bases and J gave up 2 bases; unmatched junction bases: 10. The CDR3: CSVLPGTAAYEQYF. Written as DNA, the CDR3 is TGCAGCGTGCTCCCCGGGACAGCTGCCTACGAGCAGTACTTC.

This chain links TRBV5-6 with TRBJ1-4; D remains ambiguous. V lost 1 base, J lost 3 bases, and 10 bases lay in between. Germline V CDR1 and CDR2: SGHDT, YYEEEE. This CDR3 spans 15 amino acids. CDR3 region: CASSLLGNSNEKLFF. CDR3 DNA: TGTGCCAGCAGCTTGCTCGGGAACTCTAATGAAAAACTGTTTTTT.

This clone was observed a handful of times. The rearrangement links TRBV7-9 to TRBJ1-2, with a possible D match to TRBD1 (5 bases). This CDR3 is built from 13 residues. The ends were cut back, 2 bases at V and 8 bases at J, with 12 bases in the middle. CDR1 and CDR2 from the germline V gene are SEHNR and FQNEAQ (reference sequence). In DNA, the CDR3 is TGTGCCAGCAGCTTACCCGGAGGGGCGGGCTACACCTTC. Amino acid sequence: CASSLPGGAGYTF.

For this clone: The same CDR3 arises from other DNA sequences in this sample as well. The chain joins TRBV5-4 to TRBJ2-3, with 9 bases that match TRBD2. V trimming: 2 bases; J trimming: 3 bases; junction bases outside the gene matches: 4. This CDR3 is built from 15 residues. From germline, CDR1 is SGHNT and CDR2 YYREEE (reference sequence). The CDR3 loop is CASSFGSGRTDTQYF. CDR3 nucleotide sequence: TGTGCCAGCAGCTTCGGGAGCGGGAGGACAGATACGCAGTATTTT.

This chain joins TRBV20-1 and TRBJ2-5; 8 bases match TRBD2. This CDR3 spans 14 amino acids. V lost 3 bases to trimming and J lost 3 bases; unmatched junction nucleotides: 6. The germline V gene encodes CDR1 DFQATT and CDR2 SNEGSKA (reference sequence). The CDR3 DNA sequence: TGCAGTGCTAGTCAACCGGGACTAGAAGAGACCCAGTACTTC. It yields the protein CSASQPGLEETQYF.